The next 5 T cell receptor beta chains were all read from a single sample in a study of blood T cell repertoires in COVID-19. Generated by immunoSEQ multiplex PCR, the TCRdb table keeps only in-frame clones and is missing some. The data hold some 300,000 clones, with about 87% observed a single time. The sequencing input was peripheral blood. The receptors originated from a woman between 25 and 40 years old who had recovered from COVID-19.

The V and J genes are TRBV7-9 and TRBJ1-1; D is perhaps TRBD1 (6 bases). Germline V gene data show CDR1 as SEHNR and CDR2 as FQNEAQ (reference sequence). V lost 5 bases to trimming and J lost 0 bases, with 10 bases between them. The CDR3 consists of 14 residues. CDR3 protein: CASSMGQMNTEAFF. The CDR3 nucleotides read TGTGCCAGCAGCATGGGACAAATGAACACTGAAGCTTTCTTT.

The chain joins TRBV7-9 to TRBJ1-4; no clear D. CDR1 SEHNR and CDR2 FQNEAQ come from the germline V gene (reference sequence). Trimming shortened V by 0 bases and J by 1 base, and 6 bases separated the two germline ends. This CDR3 contains 15 residues. CDR3 sequence reads: CASSLALGTNEKLFF. CDR3 DNA: TGTGCCAGCAGCTTAGCTCTCGGAACTAATGAAAAACTGTTTTTT.

This rearrangement joins TRBV5-8 to TRBJ2-3; 7 nucleotides agree with TRBD1. The CDR3 is made up of 15 amino acids. The V and J ends lost 0 bases and 2 bases, in that order; junction bases with no gene match: 3. Germline lookup yields CDR1 SGHTS and CDR2 YDEGEE. Written as DNA, the CDR3 is TGTGCCAGCAGCTTGGGGGACAGTTTCACAGATACGCAGTATTTT. Protein sequence: CASSLGDSFTDTQYF.

This sequence joins TRBV15 and TRBJ2-2, with D possibly TRBD1 on 6 matching bases. Trimming took off 5 bases at V and 0 bases at J, with 13 bases between the two ends. The CDR3 runs to 16 residues. CDR1 and CDR2 from the germline V gene are LNHNV and YYDKDF (reference sequence). The CDR3 DNA follows: TGTGCCACCAGCTGGCTGACAGGTTCGAACACCGGGGAGCTGTTTTTT. Translating gives CATSWLTGSNTGELFF.

The chain uses TRBV2 and TRBJ1-5; D is undetermined. Germline CDR1 and CDR2: SNHLY and FYNNEI. The CDR3 length is 13 residues. V dropped 6 bases and J dropped 4 bases, with 10 bases sitting between them. CDR3: CASRLSENQPQHF. DNA of the CDR3: TGTGCCAGCAGGCTCAGTGAAAATCAGCCCCAGCATTTT. The variable domain in full, completed from reference TRBV2 and TRBJ1-5, reads EPEVTQTPSHQVTQMGQEVILRCVPISNHLYFYWYRQILGQKVEFLVSFYNNEISEKSEIFDDQFSVERPDGSNFTLKIRSTKLEDSAMYFCASRLSENQPQHFGDGTRLSIL.